This T cell receptor (beta chain) was recorded in a study of T cell changes during pregnancy in multiple sclerosis. Sequenced by immunoSEQ multiplex PCR; TCRdb stores in-frame clones only, minus some. The sample has 38,000 or so clones; around nine tenths are singletons. Germline CDR1 is KGHSH and CDR2 is LQKENI. This CDR3 is 13 amino acids long. V trimming: 3 bases; J trimming: 4 bases; junction bases outside the gene matches: 2. The input for sequencing was CD4+ T cells from peripheral blood mononuclear cells, taken in the second trimester of pregnancy. The sequence was obtained from a female donor in good health, enrolled as a control in a pregnancy study. The chain links TRBV18 to TRBJ2-5; 7 nucleotides agree with TRBD1. The CDR3 loop reads CASSPGTVETQYF. The CDR3 DNA is TGTGCCAGCTCACCGGGGACAGTAGAGACCCAGTACTTC. The variable domain in full, with the rest retrieved from reference TRBV18 and TRBJ2-5, is NAGVMQNPRHLVRRRGQEARLRCSPMKGHSHVYWYRQLPEEGLKFMVYLQKENIIDESGMPKERFSAEFPKEGPSILRIQQVVRGDSAAYFCASSPGTVETQYFGPGTRLLVL.